The subject of this entry is one TCR beta chain. The sample is drawn from a study of control samples from healthy donors and cancer patients. Libraries were prepared by immunoSEQ multiplex PCR; TCRdb keeps only in-frame clonotypes and omits some of them. The sample lists about 120,000 clones, around 87% occurring once. CDR3 size: 15 residues. V trimming: 5 bases; J trimming: 2 bases; junction bases outside the gene matches: 5. In germline, CDR1 is MNHEY, CDR2 SVGEGT. Specimen: blood. The chain recombines TRBV6-2 or TRBV6-3 with TRBJ2-3, with 9 bases identical to TRBD2. This receptor was obtained from a man between 25 and 39 years old in good health. In DNA, the CDR3 is TGTGCCAGCAGTAATAGCGGGAGAATCACAGATACGCAGTATTTT. Protein: CASSNSGRITDTQYF.